This TCR beta chain came from a study of TIL therapy for anti-PD-1-resistant metastatic lung cancer. Overall study context: Most patients had lung adenocarcinoma; several tumors were EGFR-mutant, two ALK-rearranged; half smoked currently or formerly. Whole-study results and caveats: TIL clonotype persistence in blood showed no apparent association with response. The cohort had more treatment-naive, never-smoker and oncogene-addicted patients than typical.

On this clone: What it recognizes is unknown.

Trimming shortened V by 0 bases and J by 8 bases, and 8 bases separated the two germline ends. CDR3 length: 13 residues. Per the germline V gene, CDR1 is MNHEY and CDR2 is SVGEGT. The sample's time point: pre-treatment sample, taken before nivolumab and TIL therapy. The libraries were made with immunoSEQ v3. Assay: immunoSEQ multiplex PCR; the TCRdb copy retains only in-frame clones and omits some. The table has approximately 47,000 clones, just over 85% seen once. Sequencing used blood, obtained at baseline. The TCR originated in a person aged 25 to 80 with non-small cell lung cancer. J is TRBJ2-1 and V is TRBV6-2 or TRBV6-3; D call uncertain. CDR3 DNA sequence: TGTGCCAGCAGTTACTCGATAGGGTATGAGCAGTTCTTC. Translating it yields CASSYSIGYEQFF.